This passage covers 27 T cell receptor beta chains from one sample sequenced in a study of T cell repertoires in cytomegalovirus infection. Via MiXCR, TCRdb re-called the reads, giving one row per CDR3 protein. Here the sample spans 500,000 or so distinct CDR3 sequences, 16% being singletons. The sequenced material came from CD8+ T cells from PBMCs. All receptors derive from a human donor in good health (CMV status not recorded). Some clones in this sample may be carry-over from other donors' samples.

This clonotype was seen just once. This chain's CDR3 is CASSLELGKNLETQYF. The CDR3 bases are TGCGCCAGCAGCTTGGAATTGGGGAAAAACCTGGAGACCCAGTACTTC. This sequence joins TRBV5-1 and TRBJ2-5; D unresolved. The CDR3 runs to 16 residues. CDR1 and CDR2 from the germline V gene are SGHRS and YFSETQ. V was cut by 0 bases and J by 5 bases, with 17 bases left in between.

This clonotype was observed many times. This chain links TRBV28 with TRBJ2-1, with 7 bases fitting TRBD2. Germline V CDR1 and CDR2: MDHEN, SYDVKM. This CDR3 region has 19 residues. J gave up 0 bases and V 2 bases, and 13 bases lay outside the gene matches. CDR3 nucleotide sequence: TGTGCCAGCAGTTTACTCACCCTAGCGGAGAGCCCCTCCTACAATGAGCAGTTCTTC. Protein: CASSLLTLAESPSYNEQFF. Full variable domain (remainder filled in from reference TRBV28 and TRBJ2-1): DVKVTQSSRYLVKRTGEKVFLECVQDMDHENMFWYRQDPGLGLRLIYFSYDVKMKEKGDIPEGYSVSREKKERFSLILESASTNQTSMYLCASSLLTLAESPSYNEQFFGPGTRLTVL.

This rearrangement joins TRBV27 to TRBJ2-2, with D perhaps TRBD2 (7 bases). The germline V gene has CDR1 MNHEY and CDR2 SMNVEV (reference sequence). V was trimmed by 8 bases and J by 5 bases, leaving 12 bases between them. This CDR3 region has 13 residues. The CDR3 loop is CASGGAWTGELFF. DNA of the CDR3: TGTGCCAGCGGGGGGGCGTGGACCGGGGAGCTGTTTTTT.

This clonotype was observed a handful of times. CDR3 residues: CASTGRGRTEAFF. CDR3 nucleotide sequence: TGTGCCAGCACTGGGAGGGGCCGCACTGAAGCTTTCTTT. The chain links TRBV28 to TRBJ1-1; a weak D match, TRBD1 (5 bases). CDR1 and CDR2 (germline): MDHEN, SYDVKM. The CDR3 extends over 13 amino acids. The V and J ends lost 7 bases and 4 bases respectively, with 13 bases between them. Drawing the rest from reference TRBV28 and TRBJ1-1, the complete variable domain is DVKVTQSSRYLVKRTGEKVFLECVQDMDHENMFWYRQDPGLGLRLIYFSYDVKMKEKGDIPEGYSVSREKKERFSLILESASTNQTSMYLCASTGRGRTEAFFGQGTRLTVV.

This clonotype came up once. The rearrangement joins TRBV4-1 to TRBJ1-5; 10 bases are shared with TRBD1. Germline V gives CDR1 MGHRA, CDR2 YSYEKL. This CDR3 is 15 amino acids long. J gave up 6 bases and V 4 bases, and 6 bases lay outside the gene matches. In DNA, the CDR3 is TGCGCCAGCAGCCGCGACAGGGGGCTAGGTCAGCCCCAGCATTTT. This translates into CASSRDRGLGQPQHF.

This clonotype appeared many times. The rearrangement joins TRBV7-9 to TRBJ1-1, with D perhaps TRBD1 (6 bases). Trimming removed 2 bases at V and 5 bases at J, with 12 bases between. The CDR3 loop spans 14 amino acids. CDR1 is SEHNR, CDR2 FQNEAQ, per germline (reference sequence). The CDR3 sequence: CASSLKGGRTEAFF. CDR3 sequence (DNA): TGTGCCAGCAGCTTAAAGGGGGGGAGGACTGAAGCTTTCTTT.

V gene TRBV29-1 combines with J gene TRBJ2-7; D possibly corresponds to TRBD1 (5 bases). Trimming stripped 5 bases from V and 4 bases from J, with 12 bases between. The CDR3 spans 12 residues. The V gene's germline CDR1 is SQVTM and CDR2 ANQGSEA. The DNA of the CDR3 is TGCAGCGTTCGTCTGGGGCGATACGAGCAGTACTTC. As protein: CSVRLGRYEQYF.

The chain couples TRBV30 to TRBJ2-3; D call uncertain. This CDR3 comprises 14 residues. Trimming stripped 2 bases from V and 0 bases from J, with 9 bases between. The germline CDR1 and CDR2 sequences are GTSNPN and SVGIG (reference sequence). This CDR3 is CAWSRGSSTDTQYF. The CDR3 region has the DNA TGTGCCTGGAGTCGTGGGTCCAGCACAGATACGCAGTATTTT.

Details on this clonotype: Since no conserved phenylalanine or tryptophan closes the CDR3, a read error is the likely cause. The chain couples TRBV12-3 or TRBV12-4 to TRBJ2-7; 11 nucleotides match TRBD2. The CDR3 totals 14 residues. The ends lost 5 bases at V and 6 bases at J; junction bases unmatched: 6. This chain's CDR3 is CASSVSGGAGEQYL. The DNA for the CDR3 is TGTGCCAGCAGTGTTAGCGGGGGGGCCGGCGAGCAGTACTTA.

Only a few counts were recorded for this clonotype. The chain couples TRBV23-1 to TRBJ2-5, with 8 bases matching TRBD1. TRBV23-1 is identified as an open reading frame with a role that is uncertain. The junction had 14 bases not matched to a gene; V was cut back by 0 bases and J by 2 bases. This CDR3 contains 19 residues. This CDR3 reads CASSQSCLIRTGTQETQYF. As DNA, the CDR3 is TGCGCCAGCAGTCAATCATGCCTTATACGGACAGGGACACAAGAGACCCAGTACTTC.

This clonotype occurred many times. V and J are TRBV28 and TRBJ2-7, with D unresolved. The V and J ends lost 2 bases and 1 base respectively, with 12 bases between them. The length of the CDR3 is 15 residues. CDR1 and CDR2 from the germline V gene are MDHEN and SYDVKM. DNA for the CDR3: TGTGCCAGCAGTTTAACTGGCGGTACATCCTACGAGCAGTACTTC. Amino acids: CASSLTGGTSYEQYF.

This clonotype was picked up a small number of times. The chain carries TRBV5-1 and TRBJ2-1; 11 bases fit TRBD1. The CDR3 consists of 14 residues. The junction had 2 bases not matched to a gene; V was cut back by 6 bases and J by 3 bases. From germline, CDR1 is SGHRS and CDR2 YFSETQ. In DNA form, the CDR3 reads TGCGCCAGCACCGGGACAGGGGGCTACAATGAGCAGTTCTTC. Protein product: CASTGTGGYNEQFF.

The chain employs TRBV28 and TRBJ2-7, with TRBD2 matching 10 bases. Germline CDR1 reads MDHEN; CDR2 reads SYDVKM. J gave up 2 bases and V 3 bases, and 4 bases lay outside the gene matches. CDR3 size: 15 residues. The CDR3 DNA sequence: TGTGCCAGCAGTTTTCGGACTAGCGGACCCTACGAGCAGTACTTC. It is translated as CASSFRTSGPYEQYF.

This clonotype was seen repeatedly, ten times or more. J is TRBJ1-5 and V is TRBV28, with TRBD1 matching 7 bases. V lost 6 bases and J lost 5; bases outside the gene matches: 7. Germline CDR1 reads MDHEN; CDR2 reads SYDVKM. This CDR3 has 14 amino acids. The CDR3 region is CASSPDRADQPQHF. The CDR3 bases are TGTGCCAGCAGCCCTGACAGGGCGGATCAGCCCCAGCATTTT. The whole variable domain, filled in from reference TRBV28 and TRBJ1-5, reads DVKVTQSSRYLVKRTGEKVFLECVQDMDHENMFWYRQDPGLGLRLIYFSYDVKMKEKGDIPEGYSVSREKKERFSLILESASTNQTSMYLCASSPDRADQPQHFGDGTRLSIL.

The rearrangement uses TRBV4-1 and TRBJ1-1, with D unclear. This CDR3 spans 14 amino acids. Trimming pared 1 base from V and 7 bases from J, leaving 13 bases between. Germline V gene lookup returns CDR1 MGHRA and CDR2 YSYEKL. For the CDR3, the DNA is TGCGCCAGCAGCCAAGCCACCATGGGCCGTGAAGCTTTCTTT. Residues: CASSQATMGREAFF.

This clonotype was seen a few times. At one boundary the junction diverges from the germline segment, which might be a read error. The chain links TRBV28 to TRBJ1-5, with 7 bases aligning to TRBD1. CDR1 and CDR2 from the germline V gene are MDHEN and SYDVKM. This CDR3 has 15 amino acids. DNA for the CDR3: TGTGCCAGCACGCCTAGTCTAGGGGGCAACCAGCCCCAGCATTTT. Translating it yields CASTPSLGGNQPQHF. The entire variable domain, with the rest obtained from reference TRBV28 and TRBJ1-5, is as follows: DVKVTQSSRYLVKRTGEKVFLECVQDMDHENMFWYRQDPGLGLRLIYFSYDVKMKEKGDIPEGYSVSREKKERFSLILESASTNQTSMYLCASTPSLGGNQPQHFGDGTRLSIL.

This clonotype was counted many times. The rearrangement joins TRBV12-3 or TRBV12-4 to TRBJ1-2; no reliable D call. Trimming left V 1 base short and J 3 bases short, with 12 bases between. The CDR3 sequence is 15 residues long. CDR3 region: CASSLGARKHYGYTF. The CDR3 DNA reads TGTGCCAGCAGTTTAGGGGCCAGAAAGCACTATGGCTACACCTTC.

As DNA, the CDR3 is TGTGCCAGCAGTTTAGGGTCCGAGGGGTACAATGAGCAGTTCTTC. It encodes CASSLGSEGYNEQFF. The gene calls are TRBV27 and TRBJ2-1, with D tentatively TRBD1 or TRBD2 (5 bases each). Trimming removed 2 bases from V and 4 bases from J, with 12 bases in between. This CDR3 comprises 15 residues. From germline, CDR1 is MNHEY and CDR2 SMNVEV (reference sequence).

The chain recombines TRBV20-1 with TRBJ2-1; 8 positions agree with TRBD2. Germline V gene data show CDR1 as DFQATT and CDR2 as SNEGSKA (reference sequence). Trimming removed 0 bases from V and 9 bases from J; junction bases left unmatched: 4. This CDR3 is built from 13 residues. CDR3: CSARETSVFEQFF. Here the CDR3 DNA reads TGCAGTGCTAGAGAGACTAGCGTGTTTGAGCAGTTCTTC.

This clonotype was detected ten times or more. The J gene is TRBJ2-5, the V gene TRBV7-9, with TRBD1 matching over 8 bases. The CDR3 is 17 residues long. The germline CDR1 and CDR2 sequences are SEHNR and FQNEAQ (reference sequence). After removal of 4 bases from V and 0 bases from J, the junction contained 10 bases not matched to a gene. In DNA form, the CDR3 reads TGTGCCAGCAGCTACCTCGGACAGGGACAGTACCAAGAGACCCAGTACTTC. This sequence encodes CASSYLGQGQYQETQYF.

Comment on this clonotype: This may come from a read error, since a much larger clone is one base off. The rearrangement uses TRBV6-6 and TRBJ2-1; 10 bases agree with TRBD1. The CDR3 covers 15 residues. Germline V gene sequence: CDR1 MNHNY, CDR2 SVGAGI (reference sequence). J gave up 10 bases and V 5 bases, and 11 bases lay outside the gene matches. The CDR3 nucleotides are TGTGCCAGCAGTGACCGGAGACAGGGGGCCGAGGAGCAGTTCTTC. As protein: CASSDRRQGAEEQFF.

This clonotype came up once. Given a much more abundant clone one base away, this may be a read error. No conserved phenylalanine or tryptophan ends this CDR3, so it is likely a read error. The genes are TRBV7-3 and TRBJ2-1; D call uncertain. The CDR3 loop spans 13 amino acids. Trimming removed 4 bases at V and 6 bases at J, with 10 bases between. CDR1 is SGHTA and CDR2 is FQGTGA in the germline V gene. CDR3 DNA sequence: TGTGCCAGCAGCTCCTCAAATCTCAATGAGCAGTTCTTA. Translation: CASSSSNLNEQFL.

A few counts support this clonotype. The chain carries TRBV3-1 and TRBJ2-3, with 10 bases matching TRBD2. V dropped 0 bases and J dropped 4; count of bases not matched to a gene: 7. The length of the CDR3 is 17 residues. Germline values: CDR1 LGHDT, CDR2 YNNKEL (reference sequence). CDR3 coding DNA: TGTGCCAGCAGCCAAGAGCCAGCGGGGGGGCTTTCAGATACGCAGTATTTT. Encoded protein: CASSQEPAGGLSDTQYF.

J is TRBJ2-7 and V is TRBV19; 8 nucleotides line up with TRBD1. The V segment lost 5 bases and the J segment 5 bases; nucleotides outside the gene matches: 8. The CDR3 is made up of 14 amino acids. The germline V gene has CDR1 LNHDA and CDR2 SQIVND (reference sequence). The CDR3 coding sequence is TGTGCCAGTAGTCTAAGGACAGGGACCCACGAGCAGTACTTC. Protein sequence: CASSLRTGTHEQYF.

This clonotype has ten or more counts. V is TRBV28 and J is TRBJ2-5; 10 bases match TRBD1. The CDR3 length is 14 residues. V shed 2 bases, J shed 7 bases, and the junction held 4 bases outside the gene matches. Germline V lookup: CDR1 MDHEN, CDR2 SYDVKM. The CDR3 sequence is CASSLDGTGVTQYF. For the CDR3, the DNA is TGTGCCAGCAGTTTAGACGGGACAGGGGTGACCCAGTACTTC. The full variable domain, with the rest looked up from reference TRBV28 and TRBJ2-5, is DVKVTQSSRYLVKRTGEKVFLECVQDMDHENMFWYRQDPGLGLRLIYFSYDVKMKEKGDIPEGYSVSREKKERFSLILESASTNQTSMYLCASSLDGTGVTQYFGPGTRLLVL.

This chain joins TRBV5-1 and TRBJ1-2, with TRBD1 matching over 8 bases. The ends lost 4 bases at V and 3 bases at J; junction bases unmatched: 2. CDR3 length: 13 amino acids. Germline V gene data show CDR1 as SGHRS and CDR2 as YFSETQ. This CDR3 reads CASSQTGDYGYTF. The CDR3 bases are TGCGCCAGCAGCCAGACAGGGGACTATGGCTACACCTTC.

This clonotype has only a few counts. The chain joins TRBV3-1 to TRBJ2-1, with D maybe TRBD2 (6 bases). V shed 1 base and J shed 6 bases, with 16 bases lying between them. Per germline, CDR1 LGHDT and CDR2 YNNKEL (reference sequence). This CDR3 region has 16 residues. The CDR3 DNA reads TGTGCCAGCAGCCAAGGACCGGGACTTTCGGTCAATGAGCAGTTCTTC. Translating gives CASSQGPGLSVNEQFF.